The entry below describes one T cell receptor (beta chain). This specimen belongs to a study of blood T cell repertoires in COVID-19. Background on the study: Samples of COVID-19 (acute and convalescent) were obtained from the United States, Italy and Spain. Sample material is recorded as cDNA or gDNA derived from T cells, B-cell-depleted T cells, or PBMCs.

V was clipped by 4 bases and J by 2 bases; unmatched bases: 7. This CDR3 has 15 amino acids. Germline CDR1 reads SGHVS; CDR2 reads FQNEAQ. Per the study methods: Amplification with reference gene primers provided the estimates of nucleated cell counts. Assay used: immunoSEQ multiplex PCR; TCRdb lists only in-frame clones, some missing. The D gene and trimming were derived from the DNA, and the V and J assignments and clone size from that table. The sample includes under 200,000 clones, 84% seen only once; the top ten take 11%. The chain couples TRBV7-8 to TRBJ2-7, with TRBD1 identical over 8 bases. The clonotype was recovered from a man aged 65-85 years with active or convalescent COVID-19. Sequenced input: peripheral blood. In nucleotides, the CDR3 is TGTGCCAGCAGCTCCCACTCGACAGGGGCCTACGAGCAGTACTTC. Amino acid sequence: CASSSHSTGAYEQYF.